Shown below are 23 T cell receptor beta chains from a single sample sequenced in a study of blood T cell repertoires in COVID-19. Here immunoSEQ multiplex PCR was the method, and the copy in TCRdb shows in-frame clones only, minus some. Of about 55,000 clones in the sample, over 75% were seen once. Sequenced material: peripheral blood. These receptors came from a middle-aged man with acute or convalescent COVID-19.

The sample holds a few counts of this clone. The chain uses TRBV24-1 and TRBJ2-1; D gene uncertain. The CDR3 has 15 residues. V lost 3 bases and J 0 bases, leaving 8 bases between the germline ends. Germline values: CDR1 KGHDR, CDR2 SFDVKD. This chain's CDR3 is CATSDRRGSYNEQFF. Here the CDR3 DNA reads TGTGCCACCAGTGATAGACGCGGCTCCTACAATGAGCAGTTCTTC.

The J gene is TRBJ1-2, the V gene TRBV7-8, with D unresolved. V was pared by 3 bases and J by 7 bases, with 15 bases between. CDR1 and CDR2 (germline): SGHVS, FQNEAQ. This CDR3 has 14 amino acids. In nucleotides, the CDR3 is TGTGCCAGCAGCTTGGAAGATAGTAGAGGTGGCTACACCTTC. This translates into CASSLEDSRGGYTF.

The chain recombines TRBV27 with TRBJ1-2; tentatively, D is TRBD1 (6 bases). Trimming stripped 5 bases from V and 4 bases from J, with 11 bases between. CDR3 length: 13 residues. From germline, CDR1 is MNHEY and CDR2 SMNVEV (reference sequence). CDR3 in amino acids: CASSITGSYGYTF. CDR3 DNA: TGTGCCAGCAGTATTACAGGGAGCTATGGCTACACCTTC.

The chain carries TRBV7-9 and TRBJ2-1, with D perhaps matching TRBD2 (6 bases). The length of the CDR3 is 13 residues. V lost 1 base and J 9 bases, leaving 10 bases between the germline ends. Germline CDR1 is SEHNR and CDR2 is FQNEAQ (reference sequence). The CDR3 is CASSLGAGLEQFF. As DNA, the CDR3 is TGTGCCAGCAGCTTAGGTGCGGGGCTTGAGCAGTTCTTC.

This clone was recorded a few times. This chain connects TRBV19 to TRBJ2-1; 8 positions agree with TRBD2. The V gene end was trimmed by 7 bases and the J gene end by 4 bases; junction bases not matched to a gene: 9. CDR1 and CDR2 (germline): LNHDA, SQIVND (reference sequence). The CDR3 has 15 amino acids. The CDR3 DNA follows: TGTGCCAGTACCGTCCTAGCGGGCTCTTACAATGAGCAGTTCTTC. Translation gives CASTVLAGSYNEQFF.

The chain links TRBV9 to TRBJ1-3; 7 nucleotides line up with TRBD1. This CDR3 comprises 15 residues. Trimming cost V 3 bases and J 0 bases; bases outside gene matches: 3. The germline V gene has CDR1 SGDLS and CDR2 YYNGEE. The CDR3 spells CASSATGDSGNTIYF. In nucleotides, the CDR3 is TGTGCCAGCAGCGCAACAGGGGACTCTGGAAACACCATATATTTT.

The chain is built from TRBV5-1 and TRBJ2-3; 16 bases map to TRBD2. Germline V gives CDR1 SGHRS, CDR2 YFSETQ. The ends lost 4 bases at V and 3 bases at J; junction bases unmatched: 5. This CDR3 is built from 17 residues. CDR3 coding DNA: TGCGCCAGCAGCCGCGGGACTAGCGGGAGGGGGACAGATACGCAGTATTTT. It encodes CASSRGTSGRGTDTQYF.

V usage is TRBV9 and J usage is TRBJ1-3; D remains unclear. V was cut by 0 bases and J by 4 bases, with 11 bases left in between. The CDR3 length is 15 residues. Per the germline V gene, CDR1 is SGDLS and CDR2 is YYNGEE. CDR3 amino acids: CASSVGGLWGNTIYF. The CDR3 DNA follows: TGTGCCAGCAGCGTAGGCGGCCTGTGGGGAAACACCATATATTTT.

The rearrangement links TRBV5-3 to TRBJ1-1; no reliable D call. TRBV5-3 is placed among ORFs of uncertain function. The CDR3 covers 12 residues. Trimming stripped 7 bases from V and 0 bases from J, with 7 bases between. CDR3 in DNA: TGTGCCAGAGGCCGTATGAACACTGAAGCTTTCTTT. Translation gives CARGRMNTEAFF.

This chain connects TRBV28 to TRBJ2-2; 11 bases match TRBD2. V lost 3 bases to trimming and J lost 6 bases; unmatched junction nucleotides: 3. The CDR3 covers 15 residues. Per germline, CDR1 MDHEN and CDR2 SYDVKM. CDR3 nucleotide sequence: TGTGCCAGCAGTTTTACTAGCGGGAGCCCCGGGGAGCTGTTTTTT. This sequence encodes CASSFTSGSPGELFF.

The chain employs TRBV24-1 and TRBJ1-1, with TRBD1 identical over 8 bases. Germline-derived CDR1 and CDR2 are KGHDR and SFDVKD. This CDR3 has 9 amino acids. The CDR3 loop reads CAWTGRAFF. For the CDR3, the DNA is TGTGCTTGGACAGGGCGAGCTTTCTTT.

V gene TRBV11-3 combines with J gene TRBJ1-1; TRBD1 might be the D (5 bases). From germline, CDR1 is SGHNT and CDR2 YENEEA. The V gene lost 5 bases and the J gene lost 11 bases, with 21 bases spanning the gap. The CDR3 sequence is 14 residues long. CDR3 DNA: TGTGCCAGCAGCCCCTCCGGGACTCCTTCGGCGGCTTTCTTT. As protein: CASSPSGTPSAAFF.

This rearrangement joins TRBV29-1 to TRBJ2-1; no definite D call. The CDR3 spans 12 residues. Germline lookup yields CDR1 SQVTM and CDR2 ANQGSEA. V shed 8 bases and J shed 1 base, with 9 bases lying between them. The CDR3: CSSSVSYNEQFF. The CDR3 bases are TGCAGCTCATCGGTGTCCTACAATGAGCAGTTCTTC.

CDR3 sequence (DNA): TGCGCCAGCAGCTTAGGGGGACAGGGCTGGGGAAACACTGAAGCTTTCTTT. It translates to CASSLGGQGWGNTEAFF. The rearrangement joins TRBV5-1 to TRBJ1-1; 9 bases are a match to TRBD1. Germline lookup yields CDR1 SGHRS and CDR2 YFSETQ. This CDR3 region has 17 residues. V lost 2 bases, J lost 2 bases, and 10 bases stayed unmatched.

The chain joins TRBV5-4 to TRBJ1-2; D call uncertain. With 4 bases removed from V and 5 bases from J, the gap between germline ends came to 15 bases. The germline V gene encodes CDR1 SGHNT and CDR2 YYREEE (reference sequence). This CDR3 has 14 amino acids. CDR3 nucleotide sequence: TGTGCCAGCAGCCCAGAAGGGAGGGAGTATGGCTACACCTTC. It encodes CASSPEGREYGYTF.

The chain carries TRBV3-1 (or the pseudogene TRBV3-2) and TRBJ2-3, with 7 positions matching TRBD2. Germline CDR1 is LGHDT and CDR2 is YNNKEL (reference sequence). The CDR3 is made up of 17 amino acids. V was clipped by 0 bases and J by 2 bases; unmatched bases: 8. CDR3 amino acids: CASSQDSEREHTDTQYF. CDR3 nucleotides: TGTGCCAGCAGCCAAGACTCCGAGCGGGAACACACAGATACGCAGTATTTT.

The V and J genes are TRBV3-1 (or the pseudogene TRBV3-2) and TRBJ1-5, with no clear D. This CDR3 spans 13 amino acids. Germline V gene lookup returns CDR1 LGHDT and CDR2 YNNKEL (reference sequence). V was clipped by 4 bases and J by 9 bases, with 13 bases between them. The CDR3 sequence is CASSLNPRGPQHF. CDR3 DNA sequence: TGTGCCAGCAGCCTTAACCCCCGAGGGCCCCAGCATTTT.

This chain joins TRBV27 and TRBJ2-4; 10 bases fit TRBD1. This CDR3 has 14 residues. After removal of 5 bases from V and 6 bases from J, the junction contained 4 bases not matched to a gene. Germline assignment: CDR1 MNHEY and CDR2 SMNVEV (reference sequence). The CDR3 loop is CASSKTGGANIQYF. In DNA form, the CDR3 reads TGTGCCAGCAGTAAGACAGGGGGCGCAAACATTCAGTACTTC.

V usage is TRBV3-1 (or the pseudogene TRBV3-2) and J usage is TRBJ2-3; 8 nucleotides agree with TRBD2. This CDR3 is 16 amino acids long. In germline, CDR1 is LGHDT, CDR2 YNNKEL (reference sequence). V dropped 1 base and J dropped 4; count of bases not matched to a gene: 7. DNA for the CDR3: TGTGCCAGCAGCCAAGTAAGTCGCGGGAGGTCAGATACGCAGTATTTT. The encoded protein is CASSQVSRGRSDTQYF.

V usage is TRBV6-4 and J usage is TRBJ2-1; 12 nucleotides agree with TRBD2. V shed 6 bases, J shed 4 bases, and the junction held 7 bases outside the gene matches. Germline V gene data show CDR1 as MRHNA and CDR2 as SNTAGT. The CDR3 runs 16 residues. Written as DNA, the CDR3 is TGTGCCAGCAGCCCGACTAGCGGGAGCGGGTACAATGAGCAGTTCTTC. It encodes CASSPTSGSGYNEQFF.

V and J are TRBV11-2 and TRBJ1-3; TRBD1 is a possible D gene (5 bases). Germline CDR1 SGHAT, CDR2 FQNNGV. With 5 bases removed from V and 0 bases from J, the gap between germline ends came to 11 bases. This CDR3 region has 15 residues. Here the CDR3 DNA reads TGTGCCAGCAGCCTTCTGGGGGGCTCTGGAAACACCATATATTTT. This codes for CASSLLGGSGNTIYF.

V usage is TRBV5-1 and J usage is TRBJ1-1, with a possible D match to TRBD1 (5 bases). Germline V gene sequence: CDR1 SGHRS, CDR2 YFSETQ. Trimming took 0 bases from V and 2 from J, leaving 14 bases between them. The CDR3 contains 16 residues. For the CDR3, the DNA is TGCGCCAGCAGCTTGGGTACCCAGGGCACTAACACTGAAGCTTTCTTT. This codes for CASSLGTQGTNTEAFF. The complete variable domain, with remaining parts taken from reference TRBV5-1 and TRBJ1-1, reads KAGVTQTPRYLIKTRGQQVTLSCSPISGHRSVSWYQQTPGQGLQFLFEYFSETQRNKGNFPGRFSGRQFSNSRSEMNVSTLELGDSALYLCASSLGTQGTNTEAFFGQGTRLTVV.

This sequence joins TRBV24-1 and TRBJ1-4; the D gene is possibly TRBD1 (6 bases). Germline CDR1 reads KGHDR; CDR2 reads SFDVKD. The V gene lost 4 bases and the J gene lost 7 bases, with 9 bases spanning the gap. This CDR3 spans 13 amino acids. The CDR3 region is CATSESDSEKLFF. The CDR3 DNA is TGTGCCACCAGTGAATCGGACAGTGAAAAACTGTTTTTT.